This T cell receptor (beta chain) was documented in a study of post-analysis software for immune sequencing data. The study's findings and limits: In patients, a few TRBV segments were more frequent than in controls, with TRBV5-6, TRBV5-1 and TRBV20-1 among them.

Researchers reported that TCR beta cDNA libraries carried unique molecular identifiers. TCRdb independently ran MiXCR on the PCR reads; one entry per CDR3 protein. This sample has roughly 540,000 distinct CDR3 sequences, with around a third found just once. On this clonotype: Its antigen is unknown. A much larger clone is a single base away; this may be a read error.

The V gene end was trimmed by 3 bases and the J gene end by 12 bases; junction bases not matched to a gene: 6. The CDR3 spans 13 residues. Germline CDR1 ENHRY, CDR2 SYGVKD. This receptor was identified in a girl aged 2-17 years with multiple sclerosis. What was sequenced was blood. This sequence joins TRBV10-3 and TRBJ2-1, with TRBD1 identical over 9 bases. CDR3 sequence: CAISEGDRDRQFF. The CDR3 DNA reads TGTGCCATCAGTGAAGGGGACAGGGATAGGCAGTTCTTC.